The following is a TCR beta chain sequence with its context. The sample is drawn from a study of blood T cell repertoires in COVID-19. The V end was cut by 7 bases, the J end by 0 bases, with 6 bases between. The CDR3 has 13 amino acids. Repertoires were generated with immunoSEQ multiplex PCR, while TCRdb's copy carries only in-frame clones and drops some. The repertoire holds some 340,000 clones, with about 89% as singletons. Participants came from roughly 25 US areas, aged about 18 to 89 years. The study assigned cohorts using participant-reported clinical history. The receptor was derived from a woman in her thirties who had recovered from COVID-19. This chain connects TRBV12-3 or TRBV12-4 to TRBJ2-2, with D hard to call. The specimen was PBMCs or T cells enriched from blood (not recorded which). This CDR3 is CASTFTNTGELFF. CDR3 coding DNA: TGTGCCAGCACATTCACGAACACCGGGGAGCTGTTTTTT.